This TCR beta chain was sequenced for a study of CD4+ T cells in melanoma. Of note for this clone: The antigen is unknown.

The assay was immunoSEQ multiplex PCR, and TCRdb's table has in-frame clones only and misses some. The sample comprises some 110,000 clones, about 92% of which are singletons, and approximately 3.5% rests with the top ten. Whole-study findings and limits: CD8+ T cell, macrophage and B cell function reportedly correlated with neoantigen-specific CD4+ T cells. Diverse differentiation states were reported for melanoma neoantigen-specific CD4+ T cells.

CDR1 and CDR2 from the germline V gene are LNHDA and SQIVND (reference sequence). CDR3 length: 12 amino acids. Deletions cut 5 bases from V and 9 bases from J, with 12 bases between. The chain joins TRBV19 to TRBJ2-3, with D possibly TRBD1 on 5 matching bases. This TCR came from a human donor with melanoma. Sequencing was carried out using peripheral blood. The CDR3 protein is CASSEPAGTQYF. DNA of the CDR3: TGTGCCAGTAGTGAACCGGCAGGGACGCAGTATTTT.